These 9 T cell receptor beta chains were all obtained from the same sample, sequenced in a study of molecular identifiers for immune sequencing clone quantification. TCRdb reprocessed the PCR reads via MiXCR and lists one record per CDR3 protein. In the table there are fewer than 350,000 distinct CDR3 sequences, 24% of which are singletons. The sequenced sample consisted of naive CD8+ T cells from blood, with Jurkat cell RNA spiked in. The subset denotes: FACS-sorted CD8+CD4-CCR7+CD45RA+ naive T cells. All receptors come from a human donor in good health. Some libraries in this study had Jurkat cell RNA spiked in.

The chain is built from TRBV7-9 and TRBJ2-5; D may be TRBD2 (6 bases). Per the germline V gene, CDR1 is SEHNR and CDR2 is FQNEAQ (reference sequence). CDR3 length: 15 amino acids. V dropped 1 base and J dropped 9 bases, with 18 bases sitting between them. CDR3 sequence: CASSLVVGSQAPQYF. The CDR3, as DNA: TGTGCCAGCAGCTTAGTTGTCGGGAGCCAAGCACCCCAGTACTTC.

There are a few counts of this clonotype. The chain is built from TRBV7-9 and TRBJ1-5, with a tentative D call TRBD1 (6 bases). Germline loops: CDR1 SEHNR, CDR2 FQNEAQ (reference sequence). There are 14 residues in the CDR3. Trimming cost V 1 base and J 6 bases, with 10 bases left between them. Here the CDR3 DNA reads TGTGCCAGCAGCTTAGAGGGGGGAAGTCAGCCCCAGCATTTT. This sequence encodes CASSLEGGSQPQHF.

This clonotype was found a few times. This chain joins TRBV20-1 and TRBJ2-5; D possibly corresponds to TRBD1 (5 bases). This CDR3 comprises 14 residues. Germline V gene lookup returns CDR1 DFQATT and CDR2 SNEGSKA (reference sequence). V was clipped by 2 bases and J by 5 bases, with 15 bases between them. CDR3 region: CSARPGQGLETQYF. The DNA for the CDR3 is TGCAGTGCTAGACCGGGCCAGGGATTGGAGACCCAGTACTTC.

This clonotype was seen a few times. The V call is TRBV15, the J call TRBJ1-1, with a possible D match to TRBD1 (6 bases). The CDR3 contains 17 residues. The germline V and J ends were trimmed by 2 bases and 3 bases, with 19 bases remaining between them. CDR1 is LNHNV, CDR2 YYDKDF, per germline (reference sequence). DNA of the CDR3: TGTGCCACCAGCAGAAATTCGGGACACCAAGGGTACACTGAAGCTTTCTTT. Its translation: CATSRNSGHQGYTEAFF.

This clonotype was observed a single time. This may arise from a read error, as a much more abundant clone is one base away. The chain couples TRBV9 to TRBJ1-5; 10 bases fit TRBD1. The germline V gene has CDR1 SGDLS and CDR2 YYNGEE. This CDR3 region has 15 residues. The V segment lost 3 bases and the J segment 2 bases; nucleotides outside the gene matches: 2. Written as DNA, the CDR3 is TGTGCCAGCAGCGGGGGGACAGGGGGCAATCAGCCCCAGCATTTT. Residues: CASSGGTGGNQPQHF.

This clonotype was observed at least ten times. The CDR3 nucleotides read TGTGCCACCAACGGGGCGCGGGACACCGGGGAGCTGTTTTTT. Its translation is CATNGARDTGELFF. The J gene is TRBJ2-2, the V gene TRBV24-1, with D perhaps TRBD1 or TRBD2 (5 bases each). The CDR3 is 14 amino acids. V was pared by 8 bases and J by 3 bases, with 12 bases between. From germline, CDR1 is KGHDR and CDR2 SFDVKD.

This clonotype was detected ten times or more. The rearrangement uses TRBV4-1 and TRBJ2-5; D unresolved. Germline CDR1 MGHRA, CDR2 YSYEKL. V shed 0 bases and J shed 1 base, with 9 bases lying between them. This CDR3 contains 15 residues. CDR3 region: CASSQDVTVQETQYF. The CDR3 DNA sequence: TGCGCCAGCAGCCAAGATGTAACTGTCCAAGAGACCCAGTACTTC.

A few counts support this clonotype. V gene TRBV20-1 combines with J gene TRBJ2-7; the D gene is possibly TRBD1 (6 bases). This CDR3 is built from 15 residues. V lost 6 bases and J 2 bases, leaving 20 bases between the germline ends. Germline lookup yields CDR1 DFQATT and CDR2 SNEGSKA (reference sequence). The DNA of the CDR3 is TGCAGTGCCGTTCCGTACGGGACATACCCCTACGAGCAGTACTTC. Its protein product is CSAVPYGTYPYEQYF.

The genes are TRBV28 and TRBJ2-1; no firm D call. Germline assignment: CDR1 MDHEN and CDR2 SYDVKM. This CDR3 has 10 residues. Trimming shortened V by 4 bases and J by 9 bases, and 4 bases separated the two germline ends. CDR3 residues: CASSSAEQFF. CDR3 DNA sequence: TGTGCCAGCAGTTCTGCTGAGCAGTTCTTC. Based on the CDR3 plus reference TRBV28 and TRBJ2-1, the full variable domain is DVKVTQSSRYLVKRTGEKVFLECVQDMDHENMFWYRQDPGLGLRLIYFSYDVKMKEKGDIPEGYSVSREKKERFSLILESASTNQTSMYLCASSSAEQFFGPGTRLTVL.